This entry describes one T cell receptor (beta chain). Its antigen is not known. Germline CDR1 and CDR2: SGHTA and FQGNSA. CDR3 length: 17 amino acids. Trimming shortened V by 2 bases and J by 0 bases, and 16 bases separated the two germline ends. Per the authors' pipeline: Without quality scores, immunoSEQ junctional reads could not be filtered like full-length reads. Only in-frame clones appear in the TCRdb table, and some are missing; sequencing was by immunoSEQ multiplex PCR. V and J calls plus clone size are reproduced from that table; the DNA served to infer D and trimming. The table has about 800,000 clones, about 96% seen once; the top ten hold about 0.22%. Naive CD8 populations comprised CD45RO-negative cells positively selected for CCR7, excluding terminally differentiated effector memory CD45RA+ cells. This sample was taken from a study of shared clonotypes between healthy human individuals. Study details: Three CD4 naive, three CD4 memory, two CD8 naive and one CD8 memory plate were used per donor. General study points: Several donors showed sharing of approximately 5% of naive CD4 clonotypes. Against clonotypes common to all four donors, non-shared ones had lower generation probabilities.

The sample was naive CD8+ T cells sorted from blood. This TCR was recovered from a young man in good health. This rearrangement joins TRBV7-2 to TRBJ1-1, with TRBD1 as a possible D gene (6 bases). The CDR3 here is CASSLNPGTRMNTEAFF. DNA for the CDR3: TGTGCCAGCAGCTTAAACCCCGGGACAAGGATGAACACTGAAGCTTTCTTT.